This TCR beta chain was sequenced during a study of shared clonotypes between healthy human individuals. Study at large: Three plates were used per donor for CD4 naive, three for CD4 memory, two for CD8 naive and one for CD8 memory.

V shed 5 bases and J 6 bases; nucleotides not matched to a gene: 10. Germline V gene sequence: CDR1 SEHNR, CDR2 FQNEAQ (reference sequence). The CDR3 consists of 15 residues. Study-wide findings and caveats: Sequencing depth was expected to affect clonotype sharing among donors. Naive subsets tended to show greater estimated richness than memory subsets. About 5% of naive CD4 clonotypes were shared across four donors.

Regarding this clone: Its specificity is not known.

Generated by immunoSEQ multiplex PCR, the TCRdb table keeps only in-frame clones and is missing some. The sample lists over 2 million clones, over 85% occurring once. Naive CD8 populations comprised CD45RO-negative cells positively selected for CCR7, excluding terminally differentiated effector memory CD45RA+ cells. Sample: naive CD8+ T cells sorted from blood. The chain recombines TRBV7-9 with TRBJ2-7, with 10 bases fitting TRBD2. The TCR sequence derives from a man between 18 and 29 years old in good health. The DNA for the CDR3 is TGTGCCAGCAGCCTGACTAGCGGGCACCTCCTCGAGCAGTACTTC. As protein: CASSLTSGHLLEQYF.